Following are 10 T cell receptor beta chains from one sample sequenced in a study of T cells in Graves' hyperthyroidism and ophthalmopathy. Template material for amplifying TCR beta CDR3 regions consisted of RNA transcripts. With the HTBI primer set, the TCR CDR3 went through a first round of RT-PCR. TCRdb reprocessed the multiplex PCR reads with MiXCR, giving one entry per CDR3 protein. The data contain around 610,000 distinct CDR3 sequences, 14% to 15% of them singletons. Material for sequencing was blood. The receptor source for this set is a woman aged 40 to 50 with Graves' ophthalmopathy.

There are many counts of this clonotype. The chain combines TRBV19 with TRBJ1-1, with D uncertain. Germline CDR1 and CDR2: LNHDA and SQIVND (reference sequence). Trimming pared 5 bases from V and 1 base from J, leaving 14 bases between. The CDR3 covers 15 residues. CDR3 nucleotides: TGTGCCAGTAGTCACTTGTGGACGGAGAACACTGAAGCTTTCTTT. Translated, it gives CASSHLWTENTEAFF.

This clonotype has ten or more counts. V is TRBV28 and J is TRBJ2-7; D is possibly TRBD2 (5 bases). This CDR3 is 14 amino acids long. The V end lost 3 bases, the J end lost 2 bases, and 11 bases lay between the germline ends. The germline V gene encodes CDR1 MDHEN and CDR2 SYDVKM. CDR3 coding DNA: TGTGCCAGCAGTTTGGCGGGTACAACCTACGAGCAGTACTTC. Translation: CASSLAGTTYEQYF.

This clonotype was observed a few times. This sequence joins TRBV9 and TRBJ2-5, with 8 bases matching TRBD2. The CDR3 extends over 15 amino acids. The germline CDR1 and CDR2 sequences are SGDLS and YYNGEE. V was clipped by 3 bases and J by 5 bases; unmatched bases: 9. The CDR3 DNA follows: TGTGCCAGCAGCGAGACTAGCGCCCTCCGGGAGACCCAGTACTTC. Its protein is CASSETSALRETQYF. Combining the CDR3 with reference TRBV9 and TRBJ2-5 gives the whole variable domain DSGVTQTPKHLITATGQRVTLRCSPRSGDLSVYWYQQSLDQGLQFLIQYYNGEERAKGNILERFSAQQFPDLHSELNLSSLELGDSALYFCASSETSALRETQYFGPGTRLLVL.

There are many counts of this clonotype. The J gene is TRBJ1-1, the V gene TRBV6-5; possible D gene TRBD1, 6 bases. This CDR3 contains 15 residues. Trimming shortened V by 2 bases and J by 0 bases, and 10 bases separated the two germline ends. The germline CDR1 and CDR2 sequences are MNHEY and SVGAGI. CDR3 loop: CASSYPGQMNTEAFF. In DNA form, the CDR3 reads TGTGCCAGCAGTTACCCTGGACAGATGAACACTGAAGCTTTCTTT.

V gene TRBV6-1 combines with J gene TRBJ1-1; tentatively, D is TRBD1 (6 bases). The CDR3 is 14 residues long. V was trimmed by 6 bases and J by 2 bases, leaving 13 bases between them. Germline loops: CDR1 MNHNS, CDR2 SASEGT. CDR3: CASRSGTLNTEAFF. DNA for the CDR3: TGTGCCAGCAGGTCCGGGACACTCAACACTGAAGCTTTCTTT.

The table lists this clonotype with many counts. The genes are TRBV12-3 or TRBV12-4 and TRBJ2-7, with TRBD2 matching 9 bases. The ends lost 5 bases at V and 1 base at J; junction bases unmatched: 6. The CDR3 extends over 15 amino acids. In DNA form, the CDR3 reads TGTGCCAGCAGTACAAAGACTAGCGGTTCCTACGAGCAGTACTTC. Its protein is CASSTKTSGSYEQYF.

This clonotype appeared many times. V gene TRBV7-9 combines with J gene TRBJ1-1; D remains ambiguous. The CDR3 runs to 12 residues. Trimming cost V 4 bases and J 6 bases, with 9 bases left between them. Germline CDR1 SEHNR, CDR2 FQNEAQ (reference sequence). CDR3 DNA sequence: TGTGCCAGCAGCTCCGAATTCGCTGAAGCTTTCTTT. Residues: CASSSEFAEAFF.

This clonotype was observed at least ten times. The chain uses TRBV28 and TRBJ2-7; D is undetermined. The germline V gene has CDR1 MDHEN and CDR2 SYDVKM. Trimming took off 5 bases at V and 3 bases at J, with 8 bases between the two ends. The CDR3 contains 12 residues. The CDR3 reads CASSPTYYEQYF. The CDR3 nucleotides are TGTGCCAGCAGTCCAACCTACTACGAGCAGTACTTC.

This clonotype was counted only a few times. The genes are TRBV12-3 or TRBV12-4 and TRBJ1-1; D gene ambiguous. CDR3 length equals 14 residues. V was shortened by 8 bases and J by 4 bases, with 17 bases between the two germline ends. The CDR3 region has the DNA TGTGCCAGCGGCCGGACGGCGGCGAGCACTGAAGCTTTCTTT. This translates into CASGRTAASTEAFF.

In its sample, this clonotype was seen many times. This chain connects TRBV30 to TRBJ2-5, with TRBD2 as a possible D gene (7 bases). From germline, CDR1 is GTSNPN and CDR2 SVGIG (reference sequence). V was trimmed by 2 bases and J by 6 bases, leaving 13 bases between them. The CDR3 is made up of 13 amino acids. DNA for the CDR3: TGTGCCTGGAGTCCCAAGGGGGGGAAGACCCAGTACTTC. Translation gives CAWSPKGGKTQYF.